These T cell receptor beta chains were read from a single sample in a study of T cell responses to AZD1222 COVID-19 vaccine. The protocol was immunoSEQ multiplex PCR, while the TCRdb copy is restricted to in-frame clones and leaves out a portion. The sample carries 100,000 or so clones, 88% recorded once. Sequenced here: peripheral blood, sampled on day 0 of AZD1222 vaccination. All receptors come from an adult in good health. CDR3s leave out the opening cysteine and the closing phenylalanine or tryptophan.

>TRBJ2-5|TRBV11-3
ASSSGLAGGTWGETQY
>TRBJ2-7|TRBV5-1
ASSLERDYEQY
>TRBJ2-7|TRBV19
ASSGGLSYEQY
>TRBJ1-2|TRBV19
ASRERGGVLGYGYT
>TRBJ1-1|TRBV7-2
ASSSRRSGGTEAF
>TRBJ1-4|TRBV19
ASSRTSQLNEKLF
>TRBJ1-1|TRBV7-3
ASSLTTGPNTEAF
>TRBJ1-2|TRBV19
ASSTRDGRNYGYT
>TRBJ1-1|TRBV14
ASSQERGSTEAF
>TRBJ1-5|TRBV30
AWSAQGRQPQH
>TRBJ1-1|TRBV11-2
ASSLDRLGMNTEAF
>TRBJ1-1|TRBV7-2
ASSLAERGGAF
>TRBJ2-2|TRBV6-6
ASLSPGGELF
>TRBJ2-7|TRBV2
ASLPGLANIFYEQY
>TRBJ2-2|TRBV5-1
ASSLAGGYTGELF
>TRBJ1-2|TRBV5-1
ASSLDRDNYGYT
>TRBJ2-7|TRBV3-1/TRBV3-2
ASSQTPDEQY
>TRBJ1-2|TRBV15
ATSTRTGEGYT
>TRBJ2-7|TRBV9
ASSVGGGGIYEQY
>TRBJ2-2|TRBV5-1
ASSVEPRAGELF
>TRBJ2-3|TRBV11-2
ASSHGQGAHTDTQY
>TRBJ1-5|TRBV30
AWSVYRQGRAYSNQPQH
>TRBJ1-5|TRBV9
ASRGQGCNQPQH
>TRBJ1-1|TRBV7-2
ASSRGMNTEAF
>TRBJ1-4|TRBV2
ASSLEGRSGEKLF
>TRBJ2-7|TRBV5-8
ASSPLAIPLEQY
>TRBJ2-5|TRBV7-2
ASSRGTLERWGIQETQY
>TRBJ2-1|TRBV10-3
AISESTGPSEQF
>TRBJ2-7|TRBV4-2
ASSQVGEQY
>TRBJ2-5|TRBV5-4
ASSSMGQGRETQY
>TRBJ2-7|TRBV6-5
ASSYSDRGGAQY
>TRBJ1-3|TRBV5-1
ASSPQSNSGNTIY
>TRBJ2-2|TRBV9
ASSPVEGNTGELF
>TRBJ2-7|TRBV7-9
ASSPDRVAGTYEQY
>TRBJ1-6|TRBV6-5
ASNRQGNSPLH
>TRBJ1-6|TRBV19
ASSPGGGSPLH
>TRBJ1-1|TRBV3-1/TRBV3-2
ASSQVGGNTEAF
>TRBJ2-7|TRBV6-5
ASRGGTSLYEQY
>TRBJ1-4|TRBV28
ASSLPRTGGEKLF
>TRBJ2-3|TRBV30
AWTLTRSTDTQY
>TRBJ1-6|TRBV7-9
ASSLDQGISPLH
>TRBJ2-7|TRBV4-1
ASSQGGASGVEQY
>TRBJ2-1|TRBV15
ATQTSSYNEQF